The rows below give T cell receptor beta chains drawn from one sample of a study of blood T cell repertoires in COVID-19. Sequenced by immunoSEQ multiplex PCR; TCRdb stores in-frame clones only, minus some. The sample yields fewer than 110,000 clones, around nine tenths seen once. The specimen was peripheral blood. The receptors were sampled from a woman aged 25 to 45 with acute or convalescent COVID-19. Each CDR3 is given with its conserved first and last residue.

v_call cdr3_aa
TRBV4-2 CASSQVTGTGSPLHF
TRBV19 CASSASSGWGETQYF
TRBV4-1 CASSHPGLAGDQETQYF
TRBV4-3 CASSQEFSGVRETQYF
TRBV9 CASSERGGGIDEQFF
TRBV5-1 CASSGYGTLNTEAFF
TRBV7-2 CASSLAIPTGGTQETQYF
TRBV7-2 CASSGRTGEETQYF
TRBV4-1 CASSHHQGLAGGRSKNIQYF
TRBV19 CASSRTSGVSSYNEQFF
TRBV6-6 CASRRAQGSGNTIYF
TRBV19 CASSIIGSGAQETQYF
TRBV10-2 CASSVLAFKEQFF
TRBV11-2 CASSAGDYLDTQYF
TRBV6-2/TRBV6-3 CASNPHSGRLLTDTQYF
TRBV5-1 CASSAPGGWTEAFF
TRBV5-1 CASSLAGDSYNEQFF
TRBV7-3 CASSLAGGTYNEQFF
TRBV6-5 CASTGLSTGELFF
TRBV24-1 CATSDPAPSGHYNEQFF
TRBV5-4 CASSDPRTGANTEAFF
TRBV4-3 CASSRDPGLASYNEQFF
TRBV12-1 CASSSREKVPYEQYF
TRBV3-1/TRBV3-2 CASSQERLVSEKLFF
TRBV24-1 CATSAERVGGETQYF
TRBV29-1 CSVMAGSWTEAFF
TRBV27 CASSLTRDYGYTF
TRBV25-1 CASSESGVGYEQYF
TRBV11-3 CASSLGTSRTDTQYF
TRBV7-3 CASSPGVSNTEAFF
TRBV4-3 CASSLLAGGPEQFF
TRBV4-1 CASSQPGGRDEQYF
TRBV4-1 CASSLLWTSATDTQYF
TRBV5-1 CASSFGGSNEKLFF
TRBV28 CASQTPGQTYEQYF
TRBV27 CASSPNYAGQGGSEAFF
TRBV7-9 CASSPTRTGEGNTF
TRBV7-2 CASSLRTSGSSYNEQFF
TRBV5-4 CASSLGSGGYGYTF
TRBV28 CASSFRQGVQPQHF
TRBV10-3 CAISEPIQEAYGYTF
TRBV7-2 CASSFSGGAYGRATDTQYF
TRBV19 CASSTPLGTGTGAFF
TRBV7-9 CASSPGQGTEAFF
TRBV7-6 CASSPGELGTEAFF
TRBV6-2/TRBV6-3 CASSSERSSEQYF
TRBV29-1 CSVVPQLNTEAFF
TRBV13 CASSLGDRDSPLHF